One sample yielded the 25 T cell receptor beta chains listed below, sequenced in a study of T-cell memory formation after mild COVID-19. TCRdb processed the 5' RACE reads anew with MiXCR; each CDR3 protein has one entry. The table includes hundreds of thousands of distinct CDR3 sequences, around 17% detected once. The sequenced sample was PBMCs or a T cell subset sorted from them (not recorded which). These receptors were collected from a man aged 18 to 29 who had mild COVID-19 (a few samples of this study predate the infection). Cell type and time point are not known.

The chain is built from TRBV11-3 and TRBJ1-1; unclear D gene. V lost 9 bases to trimming and J lost 10 bases, with 15 bases between them. Germline assignment: CDR1 SGHNT and CDR2 YENEEA. CDR3 size: 11 residues. CDR3 in DNA: TGTGCCAGGCGAGCGAACTATCGAGCTTTCTTT. This sequence encodes CARRANYRAFF.

This clonotype was seen a few times. The CDR3 sequence is CASPTGASADTQYF. CDR3 in DNA: TGTGCCAGCCCTACGGGGGCTTCTGCAGATACGCAGTATTTT. This rearrangement joins TRBV7-9 to TRBJ2-3; tentatively, D is TRBD1 or TRBD2 (6 bases each). The germline V gene encodes CDR1 SEHNR and CDR2 FQNEAQ (reference sequence). V lost 8 bases and J lost 4, with 16 bases in between. The CDR3 is 14 amino acids.

The CDR3 DNA reads as TGTGCCAGCAGCTTAGGGGGGGGAGCTGGGAATGAGCAGTTCTTC. Translated: CASSLGGGAGNEQFF. The chain links TRBV7-3 to TRBJ2-1; 7 positions agree with TRBD2. The CDR3 totals 15 residues. The junction had 8 bases not matched to a gene; V was cut back by 2 bases and J by 7 bases. CDR1 and CDR2 (germline): SGHTA, FQGTGA. Filled out from reference TRBV7-3 and TRBJ2-1, the complete variable domain reads GAGVSQTPSNKVTEKGKYVELRCDPISGHTALYWYRQSLGQGPEFLIYFQGTGAADDSGLPNDRFFAVRPEGSVSTLKIQRTERGDSAVYLCASSLGGGAGNEQFFGPGTRLTVL.

This clonotype was seen only a few times. The V call is TRBV12-3 or TRBV12-4, the J call TRBJ2-2, with 8 positions matching TRBD1. The V segment lost 6 bases and the J segment 3 bases; nucleotides outside the gene matches: 9. This CDR3 comprises 16 residues. This chain's CDR3 is CASRTWTGRDTGELFF. The CDR3 bases are TGTGCCAGCAGGACCTGGACAGGGCGGGACACCGGGGAGCTGTTTTTT.

The CDR3 DNA sequence: TGCGCCAGCAGCCCCCGAGGGGCAGGGGGCGACGAGCAGTACTTC. Its protein is CASSPRGAGGDEQYF. The chain combines TRBV5-1 with TRBJ2-7, with 8 bases fitting TRBD1. V lost 4 bases to trimming and J lost 5 bases; unmatched junction nucleotides: 11. This CDR3 is built from 15 residues. Germline values: CDR1 SGHRS, CDR2 YFSETQ.

The chain is built from TRBV3-1 and TRBJ1-2; TRBD1 is a possible D gene (5 bases). The CDR3 runs to 14 residues. Germline V gives CDR1 LGHDT, CDR2 YNNKEL (reference sequence). Trimming stripped 6 bases from V and 0 bases from J, with 11 bases between. The CDR3 DNA sequence: TGTGCCAGCAGACCGGGGCTTTCTAACTATGGCTACACCTTC. Amino acid sequence: CASRPGLSNYGYTF.

The chain links TRBV2 to TRBJ2-3; 8 bases are a match to TRBD1. V lost 7 bases and J lost 0; bases outside the gene matches: 3. This CDR3 is 14 amino acids long. Germline-derived CDR1 and CDR2 are SNHLY and FYNNEI. CDR3 nucleotide sequence: TGTGCCAGCACTTGGACAGGGAGCACAGATACGCAGTATTTT. It translates to CASTWTGSTDTQYF.

This clonotype was seen only a few times. The gene calls are TRBV12-5 and TRBJ2-5; 8 bases match TRBD2. From germline, CDR1 is LGHNT and CDR2 FRNRAP. Trimming at V came to 5 bases and at J to 4 bases, leaving 12 bases not matched to a gene. The CDR3 runs to 16 residues. The chain's CDR3 is CASGPESGGWGETQYF. CDR3 nucleotide sequence: TGTGCTAGTGGTCCTGAGAGCGGGGGTTGGGGAGAGACCCAGTACTTC.

This clonotype has more than one count but fewer than ten. This rearrangement joins TRBV6-1 to TRBJ2-7; D gene ambiguous. V was pared by 6 bases and J by 1 base, with 10 bases between. Germline V gene data show CDR1 as MNHNS and CDR2 as SASEGT. This CDR3 contains 13 residues. The CDR3 loop reads CASSEQFSYEQYV. DNA of the CDR3: TGTGCCAGCAGCGAACAGTTTTCCTACGAGCAGTACGTC.

This clonotype was recorded a few times. The V and J genes are TRBV6-5 and TRBJ2-5, with 7 bases matching TRBD2. Looked up from germline, CDR1 is MNHEY and CDR2 is SVGAGI. This CDR3 comprises 15 residues. The V and J ends lost 4 bases and 1 base, in that order; junction bases with no gene match: 6. CDR3 DNA: TGTGCCAGCAGTTGGAGCGGGGTACTCCAAGAGACCCAGTACTTC. It specifies CASSWSGVLQETQYF.

The chain uses TRBV7-9 and TRBJ2-4; possibly TRBD2 for D (5 bases). V lost 1 base, J lost 6 bases, and 10 bases lay in between. This CDR3 spans 14 amino acids. Germline V gene sequence: CDR1 SEHNR, CDR2 FQNEAQ (reference sequence). The CDR3 DNA is TGTGCCAGCAGCTTAGTCCCGGGGAGAAACATTCAGTACTTC. Its translation is CASSLVPGRNIQYF.

The rearrangement joins TRBV6-5 to TRBJ1-5; possible D gene TRBD1, 6 bases. The CDR3 has 13 residues. Germline V gene lookup returns CDR1 MNHEY and CDR2 SVGAGI. Trimming took 6 bases from V and 3 from J, leaving 9 bases between them. DNA for the CDR3: TGTGCCAGCAGCTGGACAGTCAATCAGCCCCAGCATTTT. Its protein is CASSWTVNQPQHF.

This clonotype showed up many times. The chain links TRBV3-1 to TRBJ1-5; D gene ambiguous. V was clipped by 1 base and J by 4 bases, with 17 bases between them. The germline V gene has CDR1 LGHDT and CDR2 YNNKEL (reference sequence). The CDR3 loop spans 17 amino acids. The CDR3 here is CASSQGFRAPLNQPQHF. The CDR3, as DNA: TGTGCCAGCAGCCAAGGCTTTAGGGCCCCCCTTAATCAGCCCCAGCATTTT.

There are a few counts of this clonotype. The V call is TRBV4-3, the J call TRBJ2-1, with D possibly being TRBD2 (7 bases). V was pared by 0 bases and J by 8 bases, with 17 bases between. The CDR3 runs to 16 residues. From germline, CDR1 is LGHNA and CDR2 YSLEER. CDR3 residues: CASSQDRGGLRDEQFF. As DNA, the CDR3 is TGCGCCAGCAGCCAAGATAGGGGGGGCCTTCGAGATGAGCAGTTCTTC.

This chain links TRBV29-1 with TRBJ2-2; no clear D gene. Looked up from germline, CDR1 is SQVTM and CDR2 is ANQGSEA. V was pared by 7 bases and J by 1 base, with 7 bases between. The CDR3 has 12 amino acids. CDR3 sequence (DNA): TGCAGCGCCAACGAGAACACCGGGGAGCTGTTTTTT. It is translated as CSANENTGELFF.

This clonotype was observed a few times. The chain joins TRBV5-1 to TRBJ2-3; D unresolved. The ends were cut back, 4 bases at V and 6 bases at J, with 15 bases in the middle. This CDR3 has 14 amino acids. From germline, CDR1 is SGHRS and CDR2 YFSETQ. The CDR3 protein is CASSGGSIGDTQYF. DNA of the CDR3: TGCGCCAGCAGCGGCGGTTCGATCGGGGATACGCAGTATTTT.

This clonotype was found a few times. This chain links TRBV4-1 with TRBJ2-1, with 14 bases fitting TRBD2. J gave up 8 bases and V 9 bases, and 6 bases lay outside the gene matches. This CDR3 contains 14 residues. Germline V gives CDR1 MGHRA, CDR2 YSYEKL. CDR3: CASMGLAGVDEQFF. CDR3 DNA sequence: TGCGCCAGTATGGGACTAGCGGGGGTAGATGAGCAGTTCTTC.

This clonotype came up a few times. The rearrangement uses TRBV4-2 and TRBJ2-7, with D possibly TRBD2 on 7 matching bases. Deletions cut 1 base from V and 3 bases from J, with 16 bases between. The CDR3 is 16 amino acids. The germline CDR1 and CDR2 sequences are LGHNA and YNFKEQ. This CDR3 is CASSQVGGGENYEQYF. The CDR3 region has the DNA TGTGCCAGCAGCCAAGTAGGAGGGGGGGAAAACTACGAGCAGTACTTC.

The V and J genes are TRBV12-3 or TRBV12-4 and TRBJ1-5, with 9 bases that match TRBD1. Trimming took 5 bases from V and 7 from J; bases not matched to a gene: 6. The length of the CDR3 is 14 residues. The CDR3 protein is CASSHGQGIQPQHF. The CDR3 coding sequence is TGTGCCAGCAGTCACGGACAGGGGATACAGCCCCAGCATTTT.

This clonotype was recorded many times. The V and J genes are TRBV10-3 and TRBJ1-5; D perhaps matches TRBD1 (5 bases). Trimming shortened V by 10 bases and J by 3 bases, and 10 bases separated the two germline ends. Germline V CDR1 and CDR2: ENHRY, SYGVKD. The CDR3 is 12 residues long. The CDR3 nucleotides read TGTGCCACGGGGACGACCAATCAGCCCCAGCATTTT. This sequence encodes CATGTTNQPQHF.

This chain connects TRBV20-1 to TRBJ1-2, with D possibly being TRBD1 (5 bases). The CDR3 has 13 residues. CDR1 and CDR2 (germline): DFQATT, SNEGSKA (reference sequence). V was trimmed by 2 bases and J by 6 bases, leaving 13 bases between them. The CDR3 DNA reads TGCAGTGCTAGAAGCGGGGCTTCGGATGGCTACACCTTC. It codes for CSARSGASDGYTF.

The chain links TRBV4-1 to TRBJ1-1; a possible D gene is TRBD1 (6 bases). CDR3 length equals 15 residues. Germline values: CDR1 MGHRA, CDR2 YSYEKL. The germline V and J ends were trimmed by 1 base and 3 bases, with 12 bases remaining between them. DNA of the CDR3: TGCGCCAGCAGCCAAGTTCGGGGGCAAGACACTGAAGCTTTCTTT. Translating it yields CASSQVRGQDTEAFF.

The chain combines TRBV9 with TRBJ2-1, with a possible D match to TRBD1 (5 bases). Trimming removed 0 bases at V and 0 bases at J, with 7 bases between. Per the germline V gene, CDR1 is SGDLS and CDR2 is YYNGEE. This CDR3 has 15 amino acids. The CDR3 region has the DNA TGTGCCAGCAGCGTAGGCGGACACTCCTACAATGAGCAGTTCTTC. Translated, it gives CASSVGGHSYNEQFF. The whole variable domain, remainder taken from reference TRBV9 and TRBJ2-1, is DSGVTQTPKHLITATGQRVTLRCSPRSGDLSVYWYQQSLDQGLQFLIQYYNGEERAKGNILERFSAQQFPDLHSELNLSSLELGDSALYFCASSVGGHSYNEQFFGPGTRLTVL.

This clonotype was counted only a few times. The chain carries TRBV7-2 and TRBJ1-3; D is perhaps TRBD1 (6 bases). This CDR3 is built from 16 residues. V lost 2 bases and J lost 3, with 14 bases in between. Germline assignment: CDR1 SGHTA and CDR2 FQGNSA. CDR3 in amino acids: CASSLRGREGGNTIYF. CDR3 coding DNA: TGTGCCAGCAGCTTACGGGGGCGAGAGGGTGGAAACACCATATATTTT.

This clonotype was recorded at least ten times. The chain combines TRBV7-2 with TRBJ2-4, with TRBD1 matching over 8 bases. Germline lookup yields CDR1 SGHTA and CDR2 FQGNSA. Unmatched junction bases numbered 7, after V lost 4 bases and J lost 8 bases. The CDR3 length is 14 residues. The CDR3 sequence: CASSSRQGIDIQYF. CDR3 sequence (DNA): TGTGCCAGCAGCTCCCGACAGGGGATCGACATTCAGTACTTC.